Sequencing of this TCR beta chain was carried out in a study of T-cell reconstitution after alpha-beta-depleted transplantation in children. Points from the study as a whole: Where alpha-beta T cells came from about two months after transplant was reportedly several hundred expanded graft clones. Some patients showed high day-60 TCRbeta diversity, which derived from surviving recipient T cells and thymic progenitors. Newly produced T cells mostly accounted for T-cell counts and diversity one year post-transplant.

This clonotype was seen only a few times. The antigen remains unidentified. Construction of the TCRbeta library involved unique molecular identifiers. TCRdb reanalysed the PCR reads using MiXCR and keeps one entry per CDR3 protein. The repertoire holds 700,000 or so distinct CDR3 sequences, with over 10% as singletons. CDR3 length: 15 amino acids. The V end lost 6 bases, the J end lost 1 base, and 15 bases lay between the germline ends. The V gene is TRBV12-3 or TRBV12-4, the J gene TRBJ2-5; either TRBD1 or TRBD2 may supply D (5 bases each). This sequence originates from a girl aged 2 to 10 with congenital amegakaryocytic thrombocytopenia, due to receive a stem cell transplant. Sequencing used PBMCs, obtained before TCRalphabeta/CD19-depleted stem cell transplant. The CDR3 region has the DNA TGTGCCAGCAGCCTAAATGCCGGGGCCCAAGAGACCCAGTACTTC. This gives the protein CASSLNAGAQETQYF.